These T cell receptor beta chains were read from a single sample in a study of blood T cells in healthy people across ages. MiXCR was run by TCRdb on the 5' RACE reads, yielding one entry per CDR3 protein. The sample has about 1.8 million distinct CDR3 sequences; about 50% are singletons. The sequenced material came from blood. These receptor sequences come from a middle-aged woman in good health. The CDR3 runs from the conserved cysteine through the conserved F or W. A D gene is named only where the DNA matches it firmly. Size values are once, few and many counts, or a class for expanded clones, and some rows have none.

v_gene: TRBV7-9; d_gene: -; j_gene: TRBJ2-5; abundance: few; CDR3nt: TGTGCCAGCGCTATTTCGCAGATATTCAAAGAGACCCAGTACTTC; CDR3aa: CASAISQIFKETQYF
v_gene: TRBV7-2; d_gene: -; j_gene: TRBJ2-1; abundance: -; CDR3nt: TGTGCCAGCAGCTTAGGTTGGGGGCCCTACAATGAGCAGTTCTTC; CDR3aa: CASSLGWGPYNEQFF
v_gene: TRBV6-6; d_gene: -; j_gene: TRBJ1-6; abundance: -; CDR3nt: TGTGCCAGCAAGGGGACGGGGACCGATAATTCACCCCTCCACTTT; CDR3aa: CASKGTGTDNSPLHF
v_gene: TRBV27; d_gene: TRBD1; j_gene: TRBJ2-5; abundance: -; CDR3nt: TGTGCCAGCACCCCGGGGACAGGGTTTGGGGAGACCCAGTACTTC; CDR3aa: CASTPGTGFGETQYF
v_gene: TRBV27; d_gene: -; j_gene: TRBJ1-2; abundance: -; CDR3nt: TGTGCCAGCAGTCCAACAGGGTCCTACTATGGCTACACCTTC; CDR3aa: CASSPTGSYYGYTF
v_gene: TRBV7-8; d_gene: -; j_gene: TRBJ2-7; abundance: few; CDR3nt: TGTGCCAGCAGCTTGGGGTTCGACGAGCAGTACTTC; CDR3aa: CASSLGFDEQYF
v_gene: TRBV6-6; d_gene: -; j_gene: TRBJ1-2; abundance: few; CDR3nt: TGTGCCAGCAGTTACGGCAGGCAAGTTGAAAACTATGGCTACACCTTC; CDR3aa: CASSYGRQVENYGYTF
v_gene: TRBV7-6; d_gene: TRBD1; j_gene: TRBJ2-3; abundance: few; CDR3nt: TGTGCCAGCAGCGCCGGGACAGGGGGCGGCACAGATACGCAGTATTTT; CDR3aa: CASSAGTGGGTDTQYF
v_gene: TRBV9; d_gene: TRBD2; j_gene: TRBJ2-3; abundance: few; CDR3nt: TGTGCCAGCAGCGTAGCCCTGTCCCTAGCGGGGGCCACAGATACGCAGTATTTT; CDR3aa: CASSVALSLAGATDTQYF
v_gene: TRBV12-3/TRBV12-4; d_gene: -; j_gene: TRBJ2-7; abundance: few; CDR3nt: TGTGCCAGCAGTTTAGCGGAAAGGGGGTACGAGCAGTACTTC; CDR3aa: CASSLAERGYEQYF
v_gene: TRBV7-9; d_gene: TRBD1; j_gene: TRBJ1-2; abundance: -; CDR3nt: TGTGCCAGCAGCCAAGGAACTGGGACAGGGTATGGCTACACCTTC; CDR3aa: CASSQGTGTGYGYTF